This T cell receptor (beta chain) was recovered during a study of control samples from healthy donors and cancer patients. TCRdb's table, derived via immunoSEQ multiplex PCR, lists solely in-frame clones and lacks some. This repertoire shows about 30,000 clones, roughly 85% found once; its top ten account for roughly 6.7%. This CDR3 spans 13 amino acids. Trimming left V 7 bases short and J 2 bases short, with 9 bases between. Germline assignment: CDR1 SQVTM and CDR2 ANQGSEA. Sequencing input: PBMCs. The sequence was collected from a woman aged 55-75 years with head and neck cancer. This chain uses TRBV29-1 with TRBJ2-6; TRBD1 might be the D (7 bases). In DNA, the CDR3 is TGCAGCGCAGGGGGGCCTGGGGCCAACGTCCTGACTTTC. It yields the protein CSAGGPGANVLTF. Using reference TRBV29-1 and TRBJ2-6 for the parts outside the CDR3, the full variable domain is SAVISQKPSRDICQRGTSLTIQCQVDSQVTMMFWYRQQPGQSLTLIATANQGSEATYESGFVIDKFPISRPNLTFSTLTVSNMSPEDSSIYLCSAGGPGANVLTFGAGSRLTVL.